The 27 T cell receptor beta chains below were found in one sample sequenced in a study of blood T cell repertoires in COVID-19. Data came from immunoSEQ multiplex PCR; TCRdb stores just in-frame clones and leaves some out. The sample consists of approximately 160,000 clones, roughly 84% of them appearing once. Sample: peripheral blood. The receptors shown here come from a man younger than 35 with active or convalescent COVID-19.

The chain joins TRBV14 to TRBJ1-2, with TRBD1 as a possible D gene (6 bases). From germline, CDR1 is SGHDN and CDR2 FVKESK. V was pared by 0 bases and J by 2 bases, with 13 bases between. The CDR3 spans 16 residues. CDR3 DNA: TGTGCCAGCAGCCAAGATCTTCAGGGGCTAAACTATGGCTACACCTTC. Translation gives CASSQDLQGLNYGYTF. Full variable domain (remainder filled in from reference TRBV14 and TRBJ1-2): EAGVTQFPSHSVIEKGQTVTLRCDPISGHDNLYWYRRVMGKEIKFLLHFVKESKQDESGMPNNRFLAERTGGTYSTLKVQPAELEDSGVYFCASSQDLQGLNYGYTFGSGTRLTVV.

CDR3 sequence (DNA): TGTGCCAGCAGTTTGGGACAGGGACCCTACGAGCAGTACTTC. It is translated as CASSLGQGPYEQYF. This chain joins TRBV6-5 and TRBJ2-7, with 9 bases identical to TRBD1. The CDR3 spans 14 residues. V shed 4 bases and J 2 bases; nucleotides not matched to a gene: 3. CDR1 is MNHEY and CDR2 is SVGAGI in the germline V gene.

This chain joins TRBV5-1 and TRBJ1-4; 8 nucleotides align to TRBD1. V was pared by 8 bases and J by 8 bases, with 14 bases of the junction left unmatched. Germline CDR1 reads SGHRS; CDR2 reads YFSETQ. This CDR3 has 15 residues. The CDR3 DNA sequence: TGCGCCAGTACGCACACAGGGGGAGTTTGGGAAAAACTGTTTTTT. It is translated as CASTHTGGVWEKLFF.

This clone is labeled medium-sized. The chain combines TRBV5-1 with TRBJ1-2; 11 bases align to TRBD1. The CDR3 sequence is 15 residues long. After removal of 4 bases from V and 8 bases from J, the junction contained 10 bases not matched to a gene. The germline gives CDR1 SGHRS, CDR2 YFSETQ. The CDR3, as DNA: TGCGCCAGCAGCGCCCATGGACAGGGGGCGCAGGGCTACACCTTC. This translates into CASSAHGQGAQGYTF.

This rearrangement joins TRBV5-5 to TRBJ1-3; D unclear. Germline CDR1 SGHKS, CDR2 YYEKEE (reference sequence). The CDR3 sequence is 16 residues long. V lost 1 base and J 0 bases, leaving 11 bases between the germline ends. CDR3 nucleotide sequence: TGTGCCAGCAGCTTGCGACTGGTCACCTCTGGAAACACCATATATTTT. It specifies CASSLRLVTSGNTIYF.

A few counts support this clone. V gene TRBV7-9 combines with J gene TRBJ2-1, with a weak D call TRBD1 (7 bases). Germline V gives CDR1 SEHNR, CDR2 FQNEAQ (reference sequence). Trimming shortened V by 11 bases and J by 8 bases, and 13 bases separated the two germline ends. This CDR3 is 11 amino acids long. The CDR3 loop is CASRGADEQFF. In DNA, the CDR3 is TGTGCCTCCAGGGGGGCGGATGAGCAGTTCTTC.

This clone was observed a handful of times. The chain uses TRBV5-4 and TRBJ1-2, with a weak D call TRBD1 (6 bases). CDR3 size: 14 residues. CDR1 is SGHNT and CDR2 is YYREEE in the germline V gene (reference sequence). The ends were cut back, 0 bases at V and 3 bases at J, with 9 bases in the middle. The CDR3 reads CASSLVGADYGYTF. CDR3 nucleotide sequence: TGTGCCAGCAGCTTGGTGGGGGCGGACTATGGCTACACCTTC.

The CDR3 reads CASSWASGSYEQYF. The DNA for the CDR3 is TGCGCCAGCAGCTGGGCTAGCGGGAGTTACGAGCAGTACTTC. The chain joins TRBV5-1 to TRBJ2-7, with TRBD2 matching over 10 bases. The CDR3 length is 14 residues. CDR1 is SGHRS and CDR2 is YFSETQ in the germline V gene. V lost 3 bases to trimming and J lost 4 bases; unmatched junction nucleotides: 4.

V usage is TRBV5-6 and J usage is TRBJ1-2; 7 bases fit TRBD1. The CDR3 loop spans 15 amino acids. V lost 3 bases and J lost 1; bases outside the gene matches: 6. Germline-derived CDR1 and CDR2 are SGHDT and YYEEEE. The CDR3 here is CASSYRDSFNYGYTF. The CDR3 DNA sequence: TGTGCCAGCAGCTACAGGGACAGCTTTAACTATGGCTACACCTTC. Based on the CDR3 plus reference TRBV5-6 and TRBJ1-2, the full variable domain is DAGVTQSPTHLIKTRGQQVTLRCSPKSGHDTVSWYQQALGQGPQFIFQYYEEEERQRGNFPDRFSGHQFPNYSSELNVNALLLGDSALYLCASSYRDSFNYGYTFGSGTRLTVV.

The V gene is TRBV5-1, the J gene TRBJ1-1; D uncertain. The V gene lost 5 bases and the J gene lost 1 base, with 12 bases spanning the gap. CDR1 and CDR2 (germline): SGHRS, YFSETQ. The CDR3 extends over 14 amino acids. The CDR3 region has the DNA TGCGCCAGCAGTTTTCCAAACAGGAACACTGAAGCTTTCTTT. It codes for CASSFPNRNTEAFF.

V and J are TRBV19 and TRBJ1-5, with TRBD1 matching 8 bases. The CDR3 has 15 amino acids. CDR1 is LNHDA, CDR2 SQIVND, per germline (reference sequence). J gave up 5 bases and V 3 bases, and 6 bases lay outside the gene matches. The CDR3 region has the DNA TGTGCCAGTAGTATGTTGATACAGGGGGATCAGCCCCAGCATTTT. Translating it yields CASSMLIQGDQPQHF.

The chain joins TRBV4-1 to TRBJ1-2; D gene unclear. The CDR3 is made up of 11 amino acids. Trimming left V 1 base short and J 8 bases short, with 5 bases between. Germline V gives CDR1 MGHRA, CDR2 YSYEKL. The CDR3 here is CASSQARGYTF. The CDR3, as DNA: TGCGCCAGCAGCCAAGCTAGAGGCTACACCTTC.

V is TRBV3-1 (or the pseudogene TRBV3-2) and J is TRBJ1-3; D is unclear. CDR1 and CDR2 from the germline V gene are LGHDT and YNNKEL (reference sequence). The V gene lost 2 bases and the J gene lost 2 bases, with 7 bases spanning the gap. CDR3 length equals 14 residues. This chain's CDR3 is CASSQQAAGNTIYF. DNA of the CDR3: TGTGCCAGCAGCCAACAGGCCGCTGGAAACACCATATATTTT.

In DNA, the CDR3 is TGTGCCTGGAGCGGACTAGCGACCTACAATGAGCAGTTCTTC. Its translation is CAWSGLATYNEQFF. The J gene is TRBJ2-1, the V gene TRBV30, with 9 bases fitting TRBD2. J was trimmed by 2 bases and V by 3 bases; bases with no gene match: 2. The germline gives CDR1 GTSNPN, CDR2 SVGIG (reference sequence). This CDR3 is built from 14 residues.

The rearrangement links TRBV7-9 to TRBJ1-1, with D perhaps matching TRBD1 (6 bases). CDR3 length: 15 amino acids. Per the germline V gene, CDR1 is SEHNR and CDR2 is FQNEAQ (reference sequence). Between the trimmed V and J ends, which lost 5 bases and 1 base, there was a span of 14 bases. The CDR3 protein is CASSQDRLGNTEAFF. In nucleotides, the CDR3 is TGTGCCAGCAGCCAAGACAGGTTAGGGAACACTGAAGCTTTCTTT.

The chain has TRBV27 and TRBJ1-4, with a weak D call TRBD1 (6 bases). CDR3 length: 15 amino acids. V was shortened by 3 bases and J by 3 bases, with 11 bases between the two germline ends. Germline-derived CDR1 and CDR2 are MNHEY and SMNVEV (reference sequence). CDR3 sequence reads: CASSFLGAANEKLFF. In DNA, the CDR3 is TGTGCCAGCAGTTTTTTGGGGGCAGCTAATGAAAAACTGTTTTTT.

The chain is built from TRBV14 and TRBJ2-4; D possibly corresponds to TRBD1 (6 bases). With 4 bases removed from V and 0 bases from J, the gap between germline ends came to 13 bases. The germline gives CDR1 SGHDN, CDR2 FVKESK. This CDR3 comprises 16 residues. CDR3 in amino acids: CASSPWTELAKNIQYF. CDR3 sequence (DNA): TGTGCCAGCAGCCCCTGGACAGAACTAGCCAAAAACATTCAGTACTTC.

The genes are TRBV6-2 or TRBV6-3 and TRBJ1-5, with 7 bases identical to TRBD1. CDR1 MNHEY and CDR2 SVGEGT come from the germline V gene. This CDR3 spans 16 amino acids. V lost 2 bases, J lost 0 bases, and 4 bases stayed unmatched. This CDR3 reads CASSYGRGHSNQPQHF. The CDR3 DNA reads as TGTGCCAGCAGTTACGGAAGGGGGCATAGCAATCAGCCCCAGCATTTT.

V usage is TRBV29-1 and J usage is TRBJ1-1; tentatively, D is TRBD1 (6 bases). Germline V gives CDR1 SQVTM, CDR2 ANQGSEA. Trimming pared 4 bases from V and 3 bases from J, leaving 12 bases between. This CDR3 is 13 amino acids long. CDR3 DNA: TGCAGCGTTGGAACTTACAGGGACACTGAAGCTTTCTTT. Translating gives CSVGTYRDTEAFF.

CDR3 nucleotides: TGTGCCAGCAGCCCGCGCGCGGGGGCCTACAATGAGCAGTTCTTC. Protein product: CASSPRAGAYNEQFF. The chain employs TRBV11-3 and TRBJ2-1, with 7 nucleotides matching TRBD2. Germline V gene lookup returns CDR1 SGHNT and CDR2 YENEEA. The junction had 6 bases not matched to a gene; V was cut back by 5 bases and J by 2 bases. There are 15 residues in the CDR3.

The gene calls are TRBV2 and TRBJ2-3; 8 positions agree with TRBD2. Germline CDR1 SNHLY, CDR2 FYNNEI. CDR3 size: 15 residues. V shed 10 bases and J 2 bases; nucleotides not matched to a gene: 11. CDR3 sequence: CAIKHVGRATDTQYF. The CDR3 bases are TGTGCCATCAAGCACGTCGGGAGGGCCACAGATACGCAGTATTTT.

The V call is TRBV11-2, the J call TRBJ1-1; D is unresolved. The V end lost 0 bases, the J end lost 2 bases, and 4 bases lay between the germline ends. Germline loops: CDR1 SGHAT, CDR2 FQNNGV. This CDR3 has 13 amino acids. The CDR3 is CASSLDPNTEAFF. CDR3 DNA sequence: TGTGCCAGCAGCTTAGACCCAAACACTGAAGCTTTCTTT.

V gene TRBV15 combines with J gene TRBJ1-4; the match to TRBD1 covers 8 bases. Germline CDR1 LNHNV, CDR2 YYDKDF (reference sequence). CDR3 size: 15 residues. After removal of 8 bases from V and 6 bases from J, the junction contained 11 bases not matched to a gene. The CDR3 sequence is CATVPGQVHHEKLFF. CDR3 sequence (DNA): TGTGCCACCGTCCCGGGACAGGTCCACCATGAAAAACTGTTTTTT.

The chain employs TRBV5-6 and TRBJ2-1, with 10 nucleotides matching TRBD2. Trimming removed 1 base from V and 7 bases from J; junction bases left unmatched: 5. The CDR3 spans 15 residues. Germline-derived CDR1 and CDR2 are SGHDT and YYEEEE. The CDR3 nucleotides are TGTGCCAGCAGCTTGTACTCAGCGGGGGGGAATGAGCAGTTCTTC. Translating gives CASSLYSAGGNEQFF.

This chain connects TRBV7-2 to TRBJ1-6, with TRBD1 as a possible D gene (5 bases). The CDR3 spans 16 residues. Germline V gene lookup returns CDR1 SGHTA and CDR2 FQGNSA. The germline V and J ends were trimmed by 8 bases and 5 bases, with 19 bases remaining between them. CDR3 sequence: CASSPTYGGNNSPLHF. The DNA for the CDR3 is TGTGCCAGCTCTCCAACATACGGGGGGAATAATTCACCCCTCCACTTT.

The chain combines TRBV5-1 with TRBJ2-1; D is perhaps TRBD2 (6 bases). The germline gives CDR1 SGHRS, CDR2 YFSETQ. The V gene lost 2 bases and the J gene lost 5 bases, with 17 bases spanning the gap. The CDR3 runs to 16 residues. In DNA form, the CDR3 reads TGCGCCAGCAGCTTCGCTCTAGCGACAGAAGACAATGAGCAGTTCTTC. Its translation: CASSFALATEDNEQFF.

The rearrangement joins TRBV19 to TRBJ2-2; 12 bases match TRBD2. There are 16 residues in the CDR3. V was pared by 6 bases and J by 4 bases, with 6 bases of the junction left unmatched. The V gene's germline CDR1 is LNHDA and CDR2 SQIVND (reference sequence). DNA of the CDR3: TGTGCCAGTAGCAAAACTAGCGGGGGGTTCACCGGGGAGCTGTTTTTT. This sequence encodes CASSKTSGGFTGELFF.